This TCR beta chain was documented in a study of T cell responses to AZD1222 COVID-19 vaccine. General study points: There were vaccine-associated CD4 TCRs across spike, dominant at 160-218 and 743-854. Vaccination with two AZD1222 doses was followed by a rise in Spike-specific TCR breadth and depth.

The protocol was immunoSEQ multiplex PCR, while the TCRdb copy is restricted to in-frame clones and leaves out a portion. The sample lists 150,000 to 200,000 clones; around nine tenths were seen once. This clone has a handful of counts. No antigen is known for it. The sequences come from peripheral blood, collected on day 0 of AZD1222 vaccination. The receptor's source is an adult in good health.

The CDR3 coding sequence is TGCGCCAGCAGGCAAACCGAAGAACGGGATGAAAAACTGTTTTTT. Translation gives CASRQTEERDEKLFF. The chain links TRBV5-1 to TRBJ1-4; D unresolved. CDR1 SGHRS and CDR2 YFSETQ come from the germline V gene. The CDR3 extends over 15 amino acids. With 5 bases removed from V and 6 bases from J, the gap between germline ends came to 17 bases.